What follows are 13 T cell receptor beta chains derived from one specimen sequenced in a study of cytomegalovirus exposure and HLA in healthy donors. PCR was performed using 60 Vbeta and 13 Jbeta primers. Sequencing used immunoSEQ multiplex PCR; TCRdb keeps in-frame clones, though not all of them. The repertoire holds under 150,000 clones, with about 68% as singletons. Sequencing input: PBMCs. The receptor set was obtained from a woman in her thirties or forties in good health and CMV-seropositive.

This clone was counted between two and nine times. V usage is TRBV5-1 and J usage is TRBJ2-2; 14 positions agree with TRBD2. Germline V gene sequence: CDR1 SGHRS, CDR2 YFSETQ. Trimming cost V 4 bases and J 5 bases; bases outside gene matches: 10. The CDR3 is 18 residues long. The chain's CDR3 is CASSMTSGGAAGTGELFF. CDR3 DNA: TGCGCCAGCAGCATGACTAGCGGGGGGGCCGCAGGAACCGGGGAGCTGTTTTTT.

A note on this clone: Germline and junction disagree at one end, which may indicate a read error. The chain carries TRBV7-7 and TRBJ2-5, with 8 bases identical to TRBD2. The CDR3 is 14 residues long. The V gene's germline CDR1 is SSHAT and CDR2 FNYEAQ (reference sequence). CDR3 sequence: CASSLDSGEQTQYF. For the CDR3, the DNA is TGTGCTAGCAGCTTAGATAGCGGGGAACAGACCCAGTACTTC.

This sequence joins TRBV5-1 and TRBJ1-1; D may be TRBD1 (5 bases). This CDR3 has 15 residues. V lost 0 bases and J lost 0, with 9 bases in between. Germline V lookup: CDR1 SGHRS, CDR2 YFSETQ. CDR3 amino acids: CASSLASGLNTEAFF. CDR3 bases: TGCGCCAGCAGCTTGGCATCAGGGTTGAACACTGAAGCTTTCTTT. Full variable domain (outside the CDR3, taken from reference TRBV5-1 and TRBJ1-1): KAGVTQTPRYLIKTRGQQVTLSCSPISGHRSVSWYQQTPGQGLQFLFEYFSETQRNKGNFPGRFSGRQFSNSRSEMNVSTLELGDSALYLCASSLASGLNTEAFFGQGTRLTVV.

The count of this clone is one. The V call is TRBV5-3, the J call TRBJ2-1, with no clear D. TRBV5-3 is marked as an open reading frame, function uncertain. Trimming shortened V by 0 bases and J by 10 bases, and 17 bases separated the two germline ends. The CDR3 runs 15 residues. The CDR3 region has the DNA TGTGCCAGAAGCTTGGGCCTAGATTTTGCCCAAGAGCAGTTCTTC. It is translated as CARSLGLDFAQEQFF.

V and J are TRBV10-3 and TRBJ2-5; no clear D. Trimming left V 6 bases short and J 5 bases short, with 13 bases between. CDR1 is ENHRY, CDR2 SYGVKD, per germline. CDR3 length: 13 residues. CDR3 residues: CAISRLPRETQYF. Here the CDR3 DNA reads TGTGCCATCAGCCGACTCCCTCGGGAGACCCAGTACTTC.

J is TRBJ2-5 and V is TRBV4-1; tentative D call: TRBD2 (6 bases). The CDR3 is made up of 15 amino acids. V shed 0 bases and J shed 5 bases, with 13 bases lying between them. CDR1 MGHRA and CDR2 YSYEKL come from the germline V gene. The CDR3 sequence: CASSQEERVYETQYF. In nucleotides, the CDR3 is TGCGCCAGCAGCCAAGAAGAGCGGGTATACGAGACCCAGTACTTC.

Only a few counts were recorded for this clone. CDR3 DNA sequence: TGTGCCAGCAGCGTAGGGCAGGGGGTCCAGAGTGAAGCTTTCTTT. This gives the protein CASSVGQGVQSEAFF. The chain is built from TRBV9 and TRBJ1-1; TRBD1 matches at 7 bases. Per germline, CDR1 SGDLS and CDR2 YYNGEE. The CDR3 consists of 15 residues. V trimming: 0 bases; J trimming: 7 bases; junction bases outside the gene matches: 9.

The gene calls are TRBV28 and TRBJ1-6; 11 positions agree with TRBD1. CDR3 length: 16 amino acids. Per germline, CDR1 MDHEN and CDR2 SYDVKM. The J segment lost 9 bases and the V segment lost 6 bases, leaving 10 bases of the junction unmatched. Here the CDR3 reads CASSTLGQGARSPLHF. Written as DNA, the CDR3 is TGTGCCAGCAGCACCCTAGGACAGGGGGCCCGTTCACCCCTCCACTTT.

J is TRBJ2-3 and V is TRBV5-4; 7 bases agree with TRBD2. Germline trimming cut 4 bases from V and 0 bases from J; bases unmatched to any gene: 5. Germline CDR1 reads SGHNT; CDR2 reads YYREEE (reference sequence). The CDR3 runs 15 residues. The CDR3 DNA reads as TGTGCCAGCAGCGACAAGCGGGGAAGCACAGATACGCAGTATTTT. Residues: CASSDKRGSTDTQYF.

The chain recombines TRBV5-1 with TRBJ2-5; 11 positions agree with TRBD2. The junction had 8 bases not matched to a gene; V was cut back by 4 bases and J by 3 bases. This CDR3 contains 16 residues. The germline V gene has CDR1 SGHRS and CDR2 YFSETQ. The CDR3 is CASSPRLAGREETQYF. The DNA for the CDR3 is TGCGCCAGCAGCCCCCGACTAGCGGGACGAGAAGAGACCCAGTACTTC.

This clone was counted once. The chain combines TRBV4-1 with TRBJ2-1, with 11 bases lining up with TRBD2. This CDR3 spans 15 amino acids. Looked up from germline, CDR1 is MGHRA and CDR2 is YSYEKL. The V and J ends lost 1 base and 4 bases, in that order; junction bases with no gene match: 0. CDR3 sequence reads: CASSQVAGGYNEQFF. The CDR3 DNA reads as TGCGCCAGCAGCCAAGTAGCGGGGGGGTACAATGAGCAGTTCTTC.

The chain couples TRBV7-9 to TRBJ2-7; 10 bases match TRBD2. The CDR3 runs 14 residues. V gave up 6 bases and J gave up 6 bases; unmatched junction bases: 8. Germline V gives CDR1 SEHNR, CDR2 FQNEAQ (reference sequence). The CDR3: CASRSAGGPGEQYF. As DNA, the CDR3 is TGTGCCAGCAGGTCAGCGGGAGGGCCGGGCGAGCAGTACTTC.

The V call is TRBV5-1, the J call TRBJ2-7; 9 bases are shared with TRBD2. Trimming at V came to 4 bases and at J to 3 bases, leaving 5 bases not matched to a gene. Germline CDR1 and CDR2: SGHRS and YFSETQ. The CDR3 has 14 amino acids. CDR3 loop: CASSVAGELYEQYF. The CDR3, as DNA: TGCGCCAGCAGCGTAGCGGGGGAGCTCTACGAGCAGTACTTC.